This T cell receptor (beta chain) is from a study of shared clonotypes between healthy human individuals. At a deep level, the assay was run. Measured with immunoSEQ multiplex PCR; TCRdb has only the in-frame clones, and not every one. The sample records approximately 440,000 clones, 75% to 80% being singletons. Per germline, CDR1 GTSNPN and CDR2 SVGIG (reference sequence). The CDR3 is made up of 14 amino acids. This clone was seen a few times. The TCR sequence derives from a woman aged 40 to 49 in good health. Some clones in this sample may be carry-over from other donors' samples. The chain joins TRBV30 to TRBJ1-2, with D possibly matching TRBD1 (5 bases). Sequencing was done on a sample of PBMCs. The CDR3 nucleotides are TGTGCTCACATCGTAAACCGCGTCAGGGATGGCTACACCTTC. It yields the protein CAHIVNRVRDGYTF. Combining the CDR3 with reference TRBV30 and TRBJ1-2 gives the whole variable domain SQTIHQWPATLVQPVGSPLSLECTVEGTSNPNLYWYRQAAGRGLQLLFYSVGIGQISSEVPQNLSASRPQDRQFILSSKKLLLSDSGFYLCAHIVNRVRDGYTFGSGTRLTVV.